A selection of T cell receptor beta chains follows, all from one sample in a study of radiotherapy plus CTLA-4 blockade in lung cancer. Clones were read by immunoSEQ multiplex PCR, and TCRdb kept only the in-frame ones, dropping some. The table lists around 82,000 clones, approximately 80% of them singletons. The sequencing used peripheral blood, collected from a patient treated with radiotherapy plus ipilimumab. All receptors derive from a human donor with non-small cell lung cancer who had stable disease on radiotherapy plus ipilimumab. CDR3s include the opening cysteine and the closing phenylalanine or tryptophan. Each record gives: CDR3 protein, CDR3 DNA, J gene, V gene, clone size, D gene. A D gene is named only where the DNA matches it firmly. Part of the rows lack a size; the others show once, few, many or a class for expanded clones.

CASSQGETYEQYF TGTGCCAGCTCCCAGGGGGAAACCTACGAGCAGTACTTC TRBJ2-7 TRBV6-6 - TRBD1
CASSQGTGSANYGYTF TGTGCCAGCAGCCAGGGGACAGGGTCGGCTAACTATGGCTACACCTTC TRBJ1-2 TRBV11-2 - TRBD1
CASSEAGTGAETQYF TGTGCCAGCAGTGAAGCTGGGACAGGGGCAGAGACCCAGTACTTC TRBJ2-5 TRBV6-1 - TRBD1
CASSPPFSPRALHF TGTGCCAGCTCACCTCCTTTCTCCCCCCGGGCCCTCCACTTT TRBJ1-6 TRBV18 once -
CASSGGLTFQETQYF TGTGCCAGCAGCGGGGGACTTACGTTTCAAGAGACCCAGTACTTC TRBJ2-5 TRBV9 once -
CASSQETARRGYEQYF TGCGCCAGCAGCCAAGAAACGGCCCGAAGGGGCTACGAGCAGTACTTC TRBJ2-7 TRBV4-1 - -
CASSPKGGGETQYF TGTGCCAGCTCACCAAAAGGGGGAGGAGAGACCCAGTACTTC TRBJ2-5 TRBV18 few -
CASSSAWGETYGYTF TGTGCCAGCAGCTCCGCGTGGGGGGAGACCTATGGCTACACCTTC TRBJ1-2 TRBV7-8 - -
CAISESSSRANTGELFF TGTGCCATCAGTGAGTCAAGCAGCCGGGCGAACACCGGGGAGCTGTTTTTT TRBJ2-2 TRBV10-3 - -
CSVEARQGTDTQYF TGCAGCGTTGAAGCCAGACAGGGCACAGATACGCAGTATTTT TRBJ2-3 TRBV29-1 - -
CASTETGKSNQPQHF TGTGCCAGCACCGAAACAGGGAAAAGCAATCAGCCCCAGCATTTT TRBJ1-5 TRBV6-6 - -
CASSEAQGWLKSSYEQYF TGTGCCAGCAGTGAAGCGCAAGGATGGCTAAAGAGCTCCTACGAGCAGTACTTC TRBJ2-7 TRBV6-1 once -
CASSEGSAGGETQYF TGTGCCAGCAGTGAGGGGTCGGCGGGAGGAGAGACCCAGTACTTC TRBJ2-5 TRBV2 - TRBD2
CASSLAVGVSYNEQFF TGTGCCAGCAGCTTAGCAGTGGGTGTTTCCTACAATGAGCAGTTCTTC TRBJ2-1 TRBV7-2 - -
CASRGDRGRIETQYF TGTGCCAGCAGAGGGGACAGGGGGCGTATCGAGACCCAGTACTTC TRBJ2-5 TRBV2 - TRBD1
CASSELRQGSGYTF TGTGCCAGCAGTGAATTGAGACAGGGAAGTGGCTACACCTTC TRBJ1-2 TRBV25-1 - TRBD1
CASSLGPGSYEQYF TGTGCCAGCAGTTTGGGACCAGGATCCTACGAGCAGTACTTC TRBJ2-7 TRBV6-1 - -
CASSPPVNTEAFF TGTGCCAGCAGCCCCCCCGTGAACACTGAAGCTTTCTTT TRBJ1-1 TRBV7-9 few -
CASSRDRGLGTEAFF TGTGCCAGCAGTCGGGACAGGGGGCTGGGAACTGAAGCTTTCTTT TRBJ1-1 TRBV6-1 - TRBD1
CASSLLGLLSF TGTGCCAGCAGTTTATTGGGCCTCTTAAGTTTT TRBJ1-1 TRBV28 - -
CASSSPKGLGADEQFF TGTGCCAGCAGTTCCCCCAAGGGACTAGGGGCGGATGAGCAGTTCTTC TRBJ2-1 TRBV28 - TRBD2
CSIGESNYGYTF TGCAGCATAGGGGAGTCTAACTATGGCTACACCTTC TRBJ1-2 TRBV29-1 - -
CASTRDRATAGELFF TGTGCCAGTACCCGGGACAGGGCAACAGCCGGGGAGCTGTTTTTT TRBJ2-2 TRBV19 - TRBD1
CATSRGLGDSYEQYF TGTGCCACCAGCAGAGGTCTAGGGGACTCCTACGAGCAGTACTTC TRBJ2-7 TRBV15 - -
CASSQDLVGEQFF TGTGCCAGCAGCCAAGACCTTGTAGGTGAGCAGTTCTTC TRBJ2-1 TRBV14 - -
CASGTPANTEAFF TGTGCCAGCGGGACTCCAGCGAACACTGAAGCTTTCTTT TRBJ1-1 TRBV28 - -
CASSELAGVFNEQFF TGCGCCAGCAGTGAACTAGCGGGAGTATTCAATGAGCAGTTCTTC TRBJ2-1 TRBV10-1 - TRBD2
CASSRIGGWETQYF TGTGCCAGTAGTAGAATAGGGGGATGGGAGACCCAGTACTTC TRBJ2-5 TRBV19 - -
CASSFRGSYNEQFF TGTGCCAGCAGTTTTAGGGGCTCCTACAATGAGCAGTTCTTC TRBJ2-1 TRBV28 - -
CASSPTGTLFTGELFF TGTGCCAGCAGCCCCACCGGGACACTTTTCACCGGGGAGCTGTTTTTT TRBJ2-2 TRBV7-2 - -
CASSMTSGGAVSTDTQYF TGTGCCAGCAGCATGACTAGCGGGGGGGCCGTCAGTACAGATACGCAGTATTTT TRBJ2-3 TRBV9 - TRBD2
CASSEAVLSPLHF TGTGCCAGCAGTGAAGCGGTACTGTCACCCCTCCACTTT TRBJ1-6 TRBV6-1 - -